Each of the 6 T cell receptor beta chains below was sequenced from the same sample in a study of beta chain features in type 1 diabetes. Overall study results and limits: Shortening of TCRB CDR3s, moderate but significant, appeared in all four CD4+ subsets of Type 1 diabetes patients.

Expressed TCRB transcripts were sequenced, since all the RNA that had been isolated was reverse transcribed. The method was immunoSEQ multiplex PCR; TCRdb's version includes in-frame clones alone and lacks a portion of them. The data contain 300,000 to 450,000 clones, roughly 13% of them singletons. These receptors are not linked to any known antigen. Sample: naive CD4+ T cells from blood. The receptors were gathered from a young woman with type 1 diabetes.

The rearrangement uses TRBV25-1 and TRBJ1-2; unclear D gene. Germline V gene data show CDR1 as MGHDK and CDR2 as SYGVNS. CDR3 length: 11 residues. V was trimmed by 7 bases and J by 4 bases, leaving 7 bases between them. The CDR3 nucleotides are TGTGCCAGCACCAACGGCTATGGCTACACCTTC. Translation: CASTNGYGYTF.

The chain carries TRBV7-3 and TRBJ2-1; 7 nucleotides line up with TRBD2. CDR3 length: 16 residues. CDR1 and CDR2 from the germline V gene are SGHTA and FQGTGA. Trimming took 4 bases from V and 5 from J; bases not matched to a gene: 11. The CDR3 nucleotides read TGTGCCAGCAGCTCCCGGGGACTACGACCGAACAATGAGCAGTTCTTC. Its translation is CASSSRGLRPNNEQFF. Combining the CDR3 with reference TRBV7-3 and TRBJ2-1 gives the whole variable domain GAGVSQTPSNKVTEKGKYVELRCDPISGHTALYWYRQSLGQGPEFLIYFQGTGAADDSGLPNDRFFAVRPEGSVSTLKIQRTERGDSAVYLCASSSRGLRPNNEQFFGPGTRLTVL.

The chain is built from TRBV5-4 and TRBJ2-1; 10 bases align to TRBD2. V was clipped by 4 bases and J by 2 bases; unmatched bases: 3. The germline V gene has CDR1 SGHNT and CDR2 YYREEE (reference sequence). The CDR3 is made up of 15 amino acids. CDR3 amino acids: CASSPGLAPYNEQFF. The CDR3 DNA sequence: TGTGCCAGCAGCCCGGGACTAGCGCCCTACAATGAGCAGTTCTTC.

This clone was seen a handful of times. The rearrangement links TRBV5-6 to TRBJ2-5, with TRBD1 matching over 9 bases. J gave up 5 bases and V 4 bases, and 6 bases lay outside the gene matches. There are 14 residues in the CDR3. Germline CDR1 and CDR2: SGHDT and YYEEEE. The CDR3 DNA follows: TGTGCCAGCAGCCCCGGGACAGGGCGGGAGACCCAGTACTTC. It specifies CASSPGTGRETQYF.

This clone has just a few counts. The CDR3 region is CAWSLTGTDTQYF. The CDR3 bases are TGTGCCTGGAGTTTGACAGGCACAGATACGCAGTATTTT. The J gene is TRBJ2-3, the V gene TRBV30; D possibly corresponds to TRBD1 (5 bases). Trimming stripped 2 bases from V and 1 base from J, with 7 bases between. The CDR3 spans 13 residues. Germline V CDR1 and CDR2: GTSNPN, SVGIG (reference sequence). The full variable domain, completed using reference TRBV30 and TRBJ2-3, is SQTIHQWPATLVQPVGSPLSLECTVEGTSNPNLYWYRQAAGRGLQLLFYSVGIGQISSEVPQNLSASRPQDRQFILSSKKLLLSDSGFYLCAWSLTGTDTQYFGPGTRLTVL.

This clone was seen a handful of times. The rearrangement uses TRBV11-2 and TRBJ2-7; no clear D gene. The CDR3 is made up of 15 amino acids. V shed 1 base and J shed 6 bases, with 16 bases lying between them. The germline gives CDR1 SGHAT, CDR2 FQNNGV. Here the CDR3 reads CASSLASSSFTEQYF. In DNA, the CDR3 is TGTGCCAGCAGCTTAGCCTCGAGTTCATTCACCGAGCAGTACTTC.